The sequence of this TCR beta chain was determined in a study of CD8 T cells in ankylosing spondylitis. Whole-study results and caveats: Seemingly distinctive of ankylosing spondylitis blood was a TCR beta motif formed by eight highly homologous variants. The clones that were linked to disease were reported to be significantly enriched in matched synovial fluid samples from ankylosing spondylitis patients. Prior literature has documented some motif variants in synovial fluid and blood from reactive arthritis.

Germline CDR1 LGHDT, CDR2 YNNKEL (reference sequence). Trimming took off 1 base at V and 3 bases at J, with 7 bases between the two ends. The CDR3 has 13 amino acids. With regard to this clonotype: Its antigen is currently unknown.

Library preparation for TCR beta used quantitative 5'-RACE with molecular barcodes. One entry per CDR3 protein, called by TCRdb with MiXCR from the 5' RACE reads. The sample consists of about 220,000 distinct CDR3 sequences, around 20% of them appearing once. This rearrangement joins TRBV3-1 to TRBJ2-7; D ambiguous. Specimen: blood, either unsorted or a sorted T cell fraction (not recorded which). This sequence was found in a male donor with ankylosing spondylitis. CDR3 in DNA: TGTGCCAGCAGCCAAGGACTTTACTACGAGCAGTACTTC. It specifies CASSQGLYYEQYF.